This T cell receptor beta chain came from a study of glioma-infiltrating T cells after dendritic cell vaccination. Study findings and constraints: Patients with more pretreatment TILs had longer time to progression and survival. Only a small number of patients had complete blood and tumor samples.

The CDR3 is made up of 13 amino acids. The ends were cut back, 3 bases at V and 6 bases at J, with 9 bases in the middle. Germline assignment: CDR1 MNHEY and CDR2 SMNVEV (reference sequence). Libraries were prepared by immunoSEQ multiplex PCR; TCRdb keeps only in-frame clonotypes and omits some of them. The sample carries roughly 47,000 clones, 85% recorded once. To note about this clone: Its antigen is not identified.

Fresh-frozen tumor tissue and more than two years of survival data were available for all. This clonotype originated in a human donor with glioblastoma. V gene TRBV27 combines with J gene TRBJ2-1; a weak D match, TRBD1 (6 bases). Sequenced material: blood, taken before dendritic cell vaccination. The CDR3 spells CASSFWDINEQFF. The CDR3 DNA sequence: TGTGCCAGCAGTTTTTGGGACATCAATGAGCAGTTCTTC.